The 21 T cell receptor beta chains reported below all come from one sample, sequenced in a study of shared clonotypes between healthy human individuals. The data were produced by immunoSEQ multiplex PCR, yet TCRdb's version contains in-frame clones alone and is incomplete. In the table there are over 850,000 clones, 70% to 80% of which are singletons. Sequencing used memory CD4+ T cells from PBMCs. Subset specified: CD45RA-negative fraction. The source of these receptors is a man younger than 35 in good health. Some clones in this sample may be carry-over from other donors' samples.

CDR3 protein: CASRMGAGGNEQFF. The CDR3 coding sequence is TGTGCCAGTAGGATGGGGGCGGGAGGCAATGAGCAGTTCTTC. J is TRBJ2-1 and V is TRBV19; 8 nucleotides align to TRBD2. The CDR3 covers 14 residues. V lost 6 bases and J lost 6; bases outside the gene matches: 7. CDR1 is LNHDA and CDR2 is SQIVND in the germline V gene (reference sequence).

The chain is built from TRBV4-2 and TRBJ2-7; 8 positions match TRBD2. The CDR3 spans 16 residues. CDR1 and CDR2 (germline): LGHNA, YNFKEQ. With 1 base clipped from V and 3 bases from J, the junction kept 8 bases outside the gene matches. The CDR3 DNA sequence: TGTGCCAGCAGCCAAGGAGGAAGCGGGAGCCTCTACGAGCAGTACTTC. Translated, it gives CASSQGGSGSLYEQYF.

The J gene is TRBJ2-5, the V gene TRBV5-1; D ambiguous. Between the trimmed V and J ends, which lost 5 bases and 4 bases, there was a span of 12 bases. Germline assignment: CDR1 SGHRS and CDR2 YFSETQ. The CDR3 is 13 residues long. The CDR3 region is CASSYPGGETQYF. As DNA, the CDR3 is TGCGCCAGCAGTTACCCGGGTGGAGAGACCCAGTACTTC. Based on the CDR3 plus reference TRBV5-1 and TRBJ2-5, the full variable domain is KAGVTQTPRYLIKTRGQQVTLSCSPISGHRSVSWYQQTPGQGLQFLFEYFSETQRNKGNFPGRFSGRQFSNSRSEMNVSTLELGDSALYLCASSYPGGETQYFGPGTRLLVL.

This chain uses TRBV10-3 with TRBJ2-2, with D possibly being TRBD2 (5 bases). Germline CDR1 is ENHRY and CDR2 is SYGVKD. Trimming shortened V by 8 bases and J by 7 bases, and 17 bases separated the two germline ends. The CDR3 is 14 residues long. CDR3: CAISEGPIIGELFF. For the CDR3, the DNA is TGTGCCATCTCCGAGGGCCCCATTATCGGGGAGCTGTTTTTT.

This chain links TRBV25-1 with TRBJ2-7; perhaps D is TRBD1 or TRBD2 (5 bases each). Trimming pared 2 bases from V and 0 bases from J, leaving 8 bases between. CDR1 is MGHDK, CDR2 SYGVNS, per germline. The CDR3 runs 14 residues. The CDR3: CASSEPGHSYEQYF. The CDR3 DNA reads as TGTGCCAGCAGTGAACCGGGGCACTCCTACGAGCAGTACTTC.

The genes are TRBV4-2 and TRBJ1-2; D perhaps matches TRBD1 (5 bases). Trimming pared 2 bases from V and 0 bases from J, leaving 10 bases between. Looked up from germline, CDR1 is LGHNA and CDR2 is YNFKEQ. This CDR3 has 15 residues. The CDR3 DNA reads as TGTGCCAGCAGCCAATTAGGGGCCGCTAACTATGGCTACACCTTC. Amino acids: CASSQLGAANYGYTF.

The CDR3 spells CASSPTLSGGEQYF. The CDR3 nucleotides are TGCGCCAGCAGCCCGACACTTTCCGGTGGGGAGCAGTACTTC. V gene TRBV5-1 combines with J gene TRBJ2-7, with unresolved D. CDR1 is SGHRS, CDR2 YFSETQ, per germline. CDR3 length: 14 amino acids. Trimming left V 4 bases short and J 7 bases short, with 18 bases between.

This sequence joins TRBV21-1 and TRBJ2-7. TRBV21-1 is a listed pseudogene. This CDR3 region has 16 residues. CDR3 DNA sequence: TGTGCCAGCAGCAAAGGAGGGCGGGACAAATCCTACGAGCAGTACTTC. As protein: CASSKGGRDKSYEQYF.

V gene TRBV6-1 combines with J gene TRBJ2-1; the D is unclear. This CDR3 is 15 amino acids long. Germline CDR1 is MNHNS and CDR2 is SASEGT. Trimming removed 0 bases from V and 2 bases from J, with 8 bases in between. Here the CDR3 DNA reads TGTGCCAGCAGTGAAGCCGAATATACCTACAATGAGCAGTTCTTC. This gives the protein CASSEAEYTYNEQFF.

The chain recombines TRBV11-3 with TRBJ2-1, with D perhaps matching TRBD2 (5 bases). Trimming removed 4 bases at V and 6 bases at J, with 10 bases between. The CDR3 is 13 residues long. Germline CDR1 reads SGHNT; CDR2 reads YENEEA. The CDR3 DNA is TGTGCCAGCAGCTCCCGGACTTCCAATGAGCAGTTCTTC. Amino acids: CASSSRTSNEQFF.

This clone came up once. V gene TRBV6-5 combines with J gene TRBJ1-3; the D is unclear. Deletions cut 2 bases from V and 0 bases from J, with 11 bases between. The CDR3 loop spans 16 amino acids. Per the germline V gene, CDR1 is MNHEY and CDR2 is SVGAGI. As DNA, the CDR3 is TGTGCCAGCAGTTACGGGCGGAGATCCTCTGGAAACACCATATATTTT. It translates to CASSYGRRSSGNTIYF.

The chain uses TRBV6-1 and TRBJ1-2, with TRBD1 identical over 8 bases. Germline lookup yields CDR1 MNHNS and CDR2 SASEGT. The CDR3 contains 14 residues. After removal of 2 bases from V and 8 bases from J, the junction contained 7 bases not matched to a gene. Here the CDR3 DNA reads TGTGCCAGCAGTGAACCCTCCGGGACAGGCGGCTACACCTTC. This codes for CASSEPSGTGGYTF.

The chain couples TRBV6-5 to TRBJ2-1; 8 nucleotides agree with TRBD2. Germline values: CDR1 MNHEY, CDR2 SVGAGI. The CDR3 has 15 amino acids. Trimming took 6 bases from V and 6 from J; bases not matched to a gene: 10. The CDR3 bases are TGTGCCAGCAGCACCTTTGGGCGGGAGGTCAATGAGCAGTTCTTC. Its translation is CASSTFGREVNEQFF.

This chain links TRBV28 with TRBJ2-1; possible D gene TRBD2, 6 bases. The CDR3 spans 15 residues. Deletions cut 4 bases from V and 3 bases from J, with 13 bases between. Germline CDR1 is MDHEN and CDR2 is SYDVKM. CDR3 in DNA: TGTGCCAGCAGTTGGTCGGGACTCGACTACAATGAGCAGTTCTTC. The encoded protein is CASSWSGLDYNEQFF. The variable domain in full, completed from reference TRBV28 and TRBJ2-1, reads DVKVTQSSRYLVKRTGEKVFLECVQDMDHENMFWYRQDPGLGLRLIYFSYDVKMKEKGDIPEGYSVSREKKERFSLILESASTNQTSMYLCASSWSGLDYNEQFFGPGTRLTVL.

This sequence joins TRBV29-1 and TRBJ1-1; D may be TRBD1 (5 bases). The CDR3 totals 14 residues. Germline assignment: CDR1 SQVTM and CDR2 ANQGSEA. V was clipped by 4 bases and J by 4 bases, with 16 bases between them. The CDR3 here is CSVVKGARSTEAFF. The CDR3 DNA follows: TGCAGCGTTGTAAAAGGGGCCAGGAGCACTGAAGCTTTCTTT.

The rearrangement uses TRBV20-1 and TRBJ1-2; D ambiguous. V gave up 5 bases and J gave up 7 bases, with 11 bases separating them. This CDR3 is built from 11 residues. The germline gives CDR1 DFQATT, CDR2 SNEGSKA (reference sequence). The CDR3 nucleotides read TGCAGTGCTGCGCTGGTAGGTGGCTACACCTTC. Its protein product is CSAALVGGYTF.

Only a few counts were recorded for this clone. The chain links TRBV5-6 to TRBJ2-5; 8 bases line up with TRBD1. CDR3 size: 16 residues. Looked up from germline, CDR1 is SGHDT and CDR2 is YYEEEE. With V trimmed by 3 bases and J by 4 bases, 11 bases remained unmatched. Written as DNA, the CDR3 is TGTGCCAGCAGCTCGACGACAGGGGCCATGGGAGAGACCCAGTACTTC. Protein product: CASSSTTGAMGETQYF.

The chain recombines TRBV7-9 with TRBJ2-7; 8 bases are shared with TRBD1. Germline values: CDR1 SEHNR, CDR2 FQNEAQ (reference sequence). The CDR3 loop spans 15 amino acids. The junction had 10 bases not matched to a gene; V was cut back by 3 bases and J by 6 bases. In nucleotides, the CDR3 is TGTGCCAGCAGCTTGGGCAGGGGGCGGTTCCCCGAGCAGTACTTC. Its protein product is CASSLGRGRFPEQYF.

This clone was detected only once. The genes are TRBV7-3 and TRBJ2-2; the D gene is possibly TRBD2 (6 bases). CDR1 is SGHTA and CDR2 is FQGTGA in the germline V gene. Trimming left V 5 bases short and J 1 base short, with 11 bases between. The CDR3 runs 15 residues. This CDR3 reads CASSINGRNTGELFF. For the CDR3, the DNA is TGTGCCAGCAGCATAAACGGGAGGAACACCGGGGAGCTGTTTTTT.

This clone was found a few times. This CDR3 is also generated by other DNA sequences in the sample. V is TRBV5-1 and J is TRBJ2-2; 8 bases are a match to TRBD2. V lost 1 base and J lost 1; bases outside the gene matches: 0. The CDR3 runs 15 residues. CDR1 is SGHRS and CDR2 is YFSETQ in the germline V gene. CDR3 in amino acids: CASSLTSGNTGELFF. In nucleotides, the CDR3 is TGCGCCAGCAGCTTGACTAGCGGGAACACCGGGGAGCTGTTTTTT.

This clone showed up just a few times. V gene TRBV2 combines with J gene TRBJ2-1; maybe TRBD2 (5 bases). The germline gives CDR1 SNHLY, CDR2 FYNNEI. This CDR3 is built from 15 residues. Trimming took 1 base from V and 6 from J, leaving 13 bases between them. The CDR3 protein is CASSEVRVGGNEQFF. The CDR3 nucleotides read TGTGCCAGCAGTGAAGTCAGAGTTGGAGGCAATGAGCAGTTCTTC.